This TCR beta chain originates from a study of molecular identifiers for immune sequencing clone quantification listed by TCRdb under 2018. Notes on the research overall: For a replicate experiment, RNA from 20,000 or 100,000 naive CD8 T cells was divided into five aliquots, and four of the five aliquots were sequenced. CD8 T cells were used in a methods study to benchmark molecular-identifier clustering-based TCR repertoire sequencing (MIDCIRS) and TCR RNA copy counting. Study-level results and caveats: Identical TCR molecules sharing a barcode could cause highly expanded clone sizes to be underestimated. Clones above 20 RNA copies held over 99% of molecules in CMV-specific effector cells but under 1% in naive cells. The naive libraries included spiked-in Jurkat TCR RNA (around 9 copies' worth), and this RNA is not part of the donor repertoire. Around 2.9 recovered TCR RNA copies per cell were obtained by modeling, versus approximately 10 by digital PCR, implying a capture efficiency of 25% to 30%. When barcode sub-clustering was not used, chimeric consensus sequences inflated TCR diversity, with chimeras reaching as high as 47%. Spiked-in Jurkat TCR RNA equal to a single cell's worth was reported to be detectable even within 1,200,000 naive CD8 T cells.

Points on this clonotype: No cognate antigen has been identified for it. No clone much larger than this one lies a single base away; base qualities are absent.

CDR1 MNHEY and CDR2 SMNVEV were looked up in the germline V gene (reference sequence). Here V drops 3 bases and J drops 1 base, and the junction holds 9 bases not matched to any gene. The CDR3 measures 17 amino acids from cysteine to phenylalanine. CDR3 DNA is the only sequence kept; it has 51 bases, read in frame from the first base. Libraries of naive CD8 T cells were generated from roughly 20,000 to 1,000,000 sorted cells, with 10%, 30% or 50% of the purified RNA used. Naive CD8 T cells, defined as CD8+CD4-CCR7+CD45RA+, were FACS-sorted into RLT Plus buffer on a BD FACSAria II. To test detection sensitivity, Jurkat RNA equal to around 10 TCR copies was added to samples of roughly 19,000-1,100,000 naive CD8 T cells. CD8 T cells were enriched using RosetteSep CD8+ T Cell Enrichment Cocktail and Ficoll-Paque, and the enriched cells then underwent ACK red cell lysis. Receptors were amplified or captured by PCR. Sequencer: Illumina HiSeq 4000. Bulk TCR libraries were prepared as previously described, using TCR primers listed in Table S5. Total RNA was purified with the Qiagen AllPrep DNA/RNA kit. Before analysis, reads from multiple sequencing runs of one library were combined. Processing in the source paper ran as follows. Only reads with exact TCR constant sequence were kept, trimmed to 150 nt, and grouped by their 12-nt molecular barcodes. Reads within each barcode group were sub-clustered using a 15% Levenshtein threshold, and quality-weighted consensus sequences were constructed for each RNA molecule. Non-functional sequences were discarded, and so were lower-count sequences lying one edit away from another sequence. Barcode sub-clusters with fewer than 20% of the maximum read count were removed, based on fitting two negative binomial distributions. TCRdb took the public reads, trimmed them with fastp at Q25, ran MiXCR for clone calling and kept in-frame beta chains. Rows with a matching CDR3 protein are joined into one entry that keeps the most common DNA and genes. The V and J calls here are based on TCRdb, not the publication. This sample gives approximately 670,000 distinct CDR3 sequences in total; 20% of them show up just once. Of the sample, around 0.86% falls within the top ten clones.

Sequenced material: naive CD8+ T cells from blood, with Jurkat cell RNA spiked in. Interpreted using the paper, the cell subset or site label stands for: FACS-sorted CD8+CD4-CCR7+CD45RA+ naive T cells. This sequence originates from a human donor in good health. Some libraries in this study had Jurkat cell RNA spiked in. The chain employs TRBV27 and TRBJ1-1, with 9 central nucleotides matching TRBD1. The DNA reads as follows: TGTGCCAGCAGTTTCATAAGCTACAGGGGGCCGAACACTGAAGCTTTCTTT. The resulting protein is CASSFISYRGPNTEAFF.